What follows describes a single TCR beta chain. This clone has a handful of counts. Its cognate antigen has yet to be identified. No per-base quality is available; no much larger clone lies one base away. From each donor, a single peripheral blood sample of around 120 mL on average was drawn into heparinised tubes. A BD FACSAria II was used to sort naive, central memory, regulatory and stem cell-like memory CD4+ T cells with a panel that included CD45RO, CCR7, CD25, CD127, CD95 and CD27. All sorted populations exceeded 98% purity. PBMCs were isolated right away by Lymphoprep density gradient centrifugation and were stained directly, without culture. So that batch effects would be minimized, each experiment stained and sorted samples in pairs, pairing one healthy donor with one patient. The entire amount of isolated RNA was reverse transcribed using the High Capacity cDNA Reverse Transcription Kit, so the sequenced TCRB transcripts were expressed ones. Deep immunoSEQ sequencing was applied to naive, central memory and regulatory T cell samples, giving an average of roughly 3.5 million total reads per sample. Sorted cells were lysed in RLT buffer and RNA was extracted with DNase-treated RNeasy Micro or Mini kits, depending on cell number. Each cell subset was processed separately to prevent cross-contamination, with patient and healthy donor samples processed together. Using the immunoSEQ multiplex PCR, TCRB sequences were amplified from cDNA into 87-bp fragments spanning the CDR3 region. Sequencing of the amplicons was performed on the Illumina HiSeq platform. Per the source publication's procedure: PCR bias was computationally corrected using synthetic template baselines, reads within Hamming distance 2 were collapsed, and singletons that could not be merged were discarded. Reads were aligned against IMGT to assign V, D and J genes, CDR3 length and insertions or deletions at six rearrangement sites. Within each subset, clonotype counts were normalized to the number of sorted cells before true diversity and Gini coefficients were calculated with the tcR R package. The overlap coefficient, calculated on TCRB nucleotide sequences, was used to quantify repertoire sharing. Out-of-frame TCRB sequences from naive cells were analyzed as a proxy for the pre-selection repertoire. TCRdb retrieved this table from immuneACCESS and kept in-frame rearrangements only. Not all clones are present; in checked studies, unresolved V genes account for under half, and no reason is known for the remainder. V, J and clone size are taken as reported in that table, and D and trimming were inferred from the DNA itself. In all, the sample holds 900,000 or so clones, and 15% to 20% of those were seen once. The top ten clones comprise roughly 0.025% of the sample.

This specimen belongs to a study of beta chain features in type 1 diabetes (dated by TCRdb to 2017 to 2018). With respect to the entire study: Patients and healthy donors did not differ in mean age, gender distribution, total cell number or subset yield. A total of 107,917,701 sorted cells were examined across all samples, and the number of cells per subset was strongly correlated with RNA yield. In the study, TCRB repertoires of sorted circulating CD4+ T cell subsets from recently diagnosed type 1 diabetes patients were compared with those of matched healthy donors. Regulatory and stem cell-like memory subsets were isolated from only 8 patients and roughly 8 healthy donors, whereas naive and central memory subsets came from all 28 donors. Here is what the overall study found, with its caveats: Because the HLA sub-analyses included only small numbers of individuals, any influence of HLA type on TCRB rearrangement was left unresolved. PCR may preferentially amplify shorter templates, but because patient and control samples were amplified and corrected together, any resulting skew would affect both groups equally. At VDJ recombination sites, type 1 diabetes patients had fewer insertions and more deleted nucleotides, which implies abnormalities in thymic rearrangement. The naive, central memory and regulatory TCRB repertoires appeared to resemble one another more closely among patients than among healthy donors. Type 1 diabetes patients showed a moderate but significant shortening of TCRB CDR3 length in all four CD4+ subsets. Because cDNA rather than genomic DNA was sequenced, highly expressing activated cells could have been over-represented, although no difference in activation and CD3 levels was found between groups.

V has 10 bases trimmed and J has 5 bases trimmed; junction bases matching no gene number 16. Reading the germline V gene (reference sequence) gives CDR1 SEHNR and CDR2 FQNEAQ. Taken from cysteine to phenylalanine, the CDR3 has 16 residues. The only DNA kept is the CDR3, 48 bases in frame from the first base. The sequence was obtained from a young woman in good health. The sequencing input was naive CD4+ T cells from blood. The cell subset or site label for this specimen denotes: true naive CD4+ T cells. Recombination linked TRBV7-9 to TRBJ1-2, with 10 bases matching TRBD1. The DNA sequence is given as TGTGCCACCTCGCCCAGGACAGGGGGAGATCCTTATGGCTACACCTTC. Its protein is CATSPRTGGDPYGYTF.